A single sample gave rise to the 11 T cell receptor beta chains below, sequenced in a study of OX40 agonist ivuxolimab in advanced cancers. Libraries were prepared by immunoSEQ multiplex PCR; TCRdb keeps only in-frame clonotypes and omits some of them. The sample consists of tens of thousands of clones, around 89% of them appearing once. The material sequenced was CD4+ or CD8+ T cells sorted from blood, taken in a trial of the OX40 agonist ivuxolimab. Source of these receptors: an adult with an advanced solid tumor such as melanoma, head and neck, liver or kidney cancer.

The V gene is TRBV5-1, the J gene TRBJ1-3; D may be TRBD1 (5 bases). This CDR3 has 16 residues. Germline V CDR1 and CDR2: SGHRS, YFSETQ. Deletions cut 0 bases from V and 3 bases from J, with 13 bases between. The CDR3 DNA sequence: TGCGCCAGCAGCTTGGACTTTGGGGGGAGTGGAAACACCATATATTTT. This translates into CASSLDFGGSGNTIYF.

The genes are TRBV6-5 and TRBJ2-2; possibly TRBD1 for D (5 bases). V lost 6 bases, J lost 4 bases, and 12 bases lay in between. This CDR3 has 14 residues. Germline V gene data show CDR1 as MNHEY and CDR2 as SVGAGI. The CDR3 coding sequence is TGTGCCAGCAGCTTCGACAGATTCACCGGGGAGCTGTTTTTT. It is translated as CASSFDRFTGELFF.

The CDR3 protein is CASSRDYLWEQYF. CDR3 coding DNA: TGTGCCAGCAGTCGGGACTACCTTTGGGAGCAGTACTTC. J is TRBJ2-7 and V is TRBV6-5, with 7 bases identical to TRBD2. Looked up from germline, CDR1 is MNHEY and CDR2 is SVGAGI. CDR3 length: 13 residues. Trimming cost V 5 bases and J 7 bases; bases outside gene matches: 8.

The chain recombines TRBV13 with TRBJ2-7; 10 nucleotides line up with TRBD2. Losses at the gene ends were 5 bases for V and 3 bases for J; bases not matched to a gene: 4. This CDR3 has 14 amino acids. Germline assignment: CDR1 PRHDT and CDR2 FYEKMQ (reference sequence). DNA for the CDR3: TGTGCCAGCAGCCACAGGACTAGCGGCTACGAGCAGTACTTC. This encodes CASSHRTSGYEQYF. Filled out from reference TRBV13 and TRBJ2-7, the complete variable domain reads AAGVIQSPRHLIKEKRETATLKCYPIPRHDTVYWYQQGPGQDPQFLISFYEKMQSDKGSIPDRFSAQQFSDYHSELNMSSLELGDSALYFCASSHRTSGYEQYFGPGTRLTVT.

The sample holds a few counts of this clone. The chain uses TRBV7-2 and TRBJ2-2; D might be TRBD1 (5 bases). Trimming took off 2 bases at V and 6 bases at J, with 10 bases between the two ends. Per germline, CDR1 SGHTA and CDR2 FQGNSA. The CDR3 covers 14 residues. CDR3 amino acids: CASSLMSGPGELFF. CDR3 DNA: TGTGCCAGCAGCTTAATGTCAGGGCCCGGGGAGCTGTTTTTT.

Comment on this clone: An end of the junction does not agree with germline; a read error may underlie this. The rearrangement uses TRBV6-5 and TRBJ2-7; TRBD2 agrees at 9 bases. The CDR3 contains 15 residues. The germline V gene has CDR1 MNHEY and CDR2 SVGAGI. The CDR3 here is CASSDSGTSSYEQYF. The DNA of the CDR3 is TGTGCCAGCAGTGACTCCGGGACTAGCAGCTACGAGCAGTACTTC.

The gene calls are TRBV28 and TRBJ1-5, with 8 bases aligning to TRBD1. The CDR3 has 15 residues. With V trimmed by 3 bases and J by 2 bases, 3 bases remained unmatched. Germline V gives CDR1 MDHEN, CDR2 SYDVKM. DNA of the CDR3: TGTGCCAGCAGTTTCCAGGGGGCGGGCAATCAGCCCCAGCATTTT. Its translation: CASSFQGAGNQPQHF.

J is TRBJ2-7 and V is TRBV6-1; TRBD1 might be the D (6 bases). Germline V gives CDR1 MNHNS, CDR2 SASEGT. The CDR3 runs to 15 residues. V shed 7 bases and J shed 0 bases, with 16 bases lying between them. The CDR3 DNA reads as TGTGCCAGCAAAACCGCAGGGGATAGCTCCTACGAGCAGTACTTC. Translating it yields CASKTAGDSSYEQYF.

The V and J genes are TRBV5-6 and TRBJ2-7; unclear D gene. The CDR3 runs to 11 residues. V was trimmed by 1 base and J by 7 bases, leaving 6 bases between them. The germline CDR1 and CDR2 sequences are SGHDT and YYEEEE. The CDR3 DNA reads TGTGCCAGCAGCTTGCTTCTAGAGCAGTACTTC. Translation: CASSLLLEQYF.

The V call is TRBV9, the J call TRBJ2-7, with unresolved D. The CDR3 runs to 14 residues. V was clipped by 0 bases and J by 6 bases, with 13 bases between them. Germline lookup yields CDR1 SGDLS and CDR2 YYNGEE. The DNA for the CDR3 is TGTGCCAGCAGCGTAGAATCCGCCACGAGCGAGCAGTACTTC. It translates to CASSVESATSEQYF.

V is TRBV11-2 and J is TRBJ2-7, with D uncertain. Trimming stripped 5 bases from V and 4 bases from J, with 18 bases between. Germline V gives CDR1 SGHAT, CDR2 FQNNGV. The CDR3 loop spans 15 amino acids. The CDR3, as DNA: TGTGCCAGCAGCCAGGAGCCAACAATAGGGTACGAGCAGTACTTC. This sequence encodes CASSQEPTIGYEQYF.